This T cell receptor beta chain was retrieved from a study of T cells in women clearing cervical HPV infection. Assay used: immunoSEQ multiplex PCR; TCRdb lists only in-frame clones, some missing. Its table lists fewer than 50,000 clones. Details on this clone: The read ends 3 residues shy of where the CDR3 ends; the end is completed using the germline J gene.

The CDR3 has 15 residues. Germline V gene sequence: CDR1 LNHDA, CDR2 SQIVND (reference sequence). V was clipped by 5 bases and J by 5 bases; unmatched bases: 8. The TCR originated in a woman aged 18-70 years with a cervical HPV16 infection that either progressed to CIN3+ or cleared (not recorded which). The genes are TRBV19 and TRBJ2-1, with 8 nucleotides matching TRBD1. The source material was blood buffy coat. The CDR3 here is CASSPRTGLHNEQFF. Partial CDR3 DNA: TGTGCCAGTAGTCCCCGGACAGGGTTACACAATGAG.